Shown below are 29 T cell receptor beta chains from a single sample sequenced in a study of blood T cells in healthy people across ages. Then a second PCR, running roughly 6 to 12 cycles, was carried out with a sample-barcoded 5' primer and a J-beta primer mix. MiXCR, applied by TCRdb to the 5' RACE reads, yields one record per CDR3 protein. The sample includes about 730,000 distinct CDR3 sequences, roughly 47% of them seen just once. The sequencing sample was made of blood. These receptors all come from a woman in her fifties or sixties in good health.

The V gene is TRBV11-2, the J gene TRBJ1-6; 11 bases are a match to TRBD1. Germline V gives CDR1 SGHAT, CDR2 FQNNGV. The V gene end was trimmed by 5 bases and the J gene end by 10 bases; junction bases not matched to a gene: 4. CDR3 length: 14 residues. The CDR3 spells CASSQGQGASPLHF. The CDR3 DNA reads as TGTGCCAGCAGCCAAGGACAGGGGGCATCACCCCTCCACTTT.

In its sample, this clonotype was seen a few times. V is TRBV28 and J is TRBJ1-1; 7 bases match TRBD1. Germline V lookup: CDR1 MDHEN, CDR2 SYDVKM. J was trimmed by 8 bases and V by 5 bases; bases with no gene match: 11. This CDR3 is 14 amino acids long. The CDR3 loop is CASSPQSSGQEAFF. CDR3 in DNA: TGTGCCAGCAGTCCCCAATCCTCGGGACAGGAAGCTTTCTTT. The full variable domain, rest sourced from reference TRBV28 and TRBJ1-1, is DVKVTQSSRYLVKRTGEKVFLECVQDMDHENMFWYRQDPGLGLRLIYFSYDVKMKEKGDIPEGYSVSREKKERFSLILESASTNQTSMYLCASSPQSSGQEAFFGQGTRLTVV.

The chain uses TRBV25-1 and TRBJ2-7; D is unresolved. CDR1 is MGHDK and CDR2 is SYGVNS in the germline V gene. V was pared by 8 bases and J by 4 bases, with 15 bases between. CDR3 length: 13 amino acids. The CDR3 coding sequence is TGTGCCAGCGGGGAACCGATGATGTACGAGCAGTACTTC. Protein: CASGEPMMYEQYF.

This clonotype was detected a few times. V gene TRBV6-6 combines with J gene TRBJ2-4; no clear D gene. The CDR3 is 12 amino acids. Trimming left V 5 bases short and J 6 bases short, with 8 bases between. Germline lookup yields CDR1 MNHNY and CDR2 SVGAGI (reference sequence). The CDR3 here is CASSTSSNIQYF. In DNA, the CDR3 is TGTGCCAGCAGTACCTCCTCAAACATTCAGTACTTC.

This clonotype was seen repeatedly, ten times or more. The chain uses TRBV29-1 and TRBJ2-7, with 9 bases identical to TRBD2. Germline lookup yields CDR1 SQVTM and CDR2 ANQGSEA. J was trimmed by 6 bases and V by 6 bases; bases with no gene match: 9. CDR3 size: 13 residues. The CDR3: CSVRTSEASEQYF. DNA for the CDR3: TGCAGCGTCAGGACTAGCGAAGCTAGCGAGCAGTACTTC.

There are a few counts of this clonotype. The DNA of the CDR3 is TGTGCCAGCAGCTTAAGGGATTTGGGTGCAGATACGCAGTATTTT. It translates to CASSLRDLGADTQYF. V is TRBV7-2 and J is TRBJ2-3; D is unclear. Germline V gives CDR1 SGHTA, CDR2 FQGNSA. The CDR3 covers 15 residues. V shed 2 bases and J shed 4 bases, with 13 bases lying between them.

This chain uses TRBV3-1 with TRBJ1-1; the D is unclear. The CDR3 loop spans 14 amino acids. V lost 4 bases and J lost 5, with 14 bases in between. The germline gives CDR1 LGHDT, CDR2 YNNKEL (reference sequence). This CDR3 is CASSPRSGGTEAFF. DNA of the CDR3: TGTGCCAGCAGCCCAAGGTCCGGCGGGACTGAAGCTTTCTTT.

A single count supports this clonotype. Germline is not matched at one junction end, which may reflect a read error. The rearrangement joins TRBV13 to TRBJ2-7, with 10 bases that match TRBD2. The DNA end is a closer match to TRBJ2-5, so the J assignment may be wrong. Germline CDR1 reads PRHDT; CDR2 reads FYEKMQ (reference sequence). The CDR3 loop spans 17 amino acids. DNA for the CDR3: TGTGCCTGCAGCTTTAAGTTACAAGCGGGAGGGGTAGAGACCCAGTACTTC. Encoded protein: CACSFKLQAGGVETQYF.

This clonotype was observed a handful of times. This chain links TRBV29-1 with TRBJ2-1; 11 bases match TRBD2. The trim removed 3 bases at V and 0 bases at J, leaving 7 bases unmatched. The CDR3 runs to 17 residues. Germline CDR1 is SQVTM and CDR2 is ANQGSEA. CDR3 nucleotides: TGCAGCGTTGAGGGTAGCGGGAGGGCCAGCTCCTACAATGAGCAGTTCTTC. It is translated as CSVEGSGRASSYNEQFF.

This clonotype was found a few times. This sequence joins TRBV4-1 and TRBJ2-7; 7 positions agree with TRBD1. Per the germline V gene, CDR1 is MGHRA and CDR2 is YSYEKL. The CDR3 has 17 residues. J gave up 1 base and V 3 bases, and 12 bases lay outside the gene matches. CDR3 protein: CASSQLTGTELSYEQYF. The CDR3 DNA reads TGCGCCAGCAGCCAGCTAACCGGGACAGAGCTTTCCTACGAGCAGTACTTC.

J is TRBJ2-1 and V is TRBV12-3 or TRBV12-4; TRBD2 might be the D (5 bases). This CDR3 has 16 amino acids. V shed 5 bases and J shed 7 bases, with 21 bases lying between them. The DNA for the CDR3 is TGTGCCAGCAGTACGAGTCGGGGATCATCGTGGAATGAGCAGTTCTTC. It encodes CASSTSRGSSWNEQFF.

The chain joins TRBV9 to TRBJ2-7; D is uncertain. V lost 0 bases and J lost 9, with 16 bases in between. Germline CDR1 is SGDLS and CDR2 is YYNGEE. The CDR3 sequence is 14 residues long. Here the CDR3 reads CASSVDFSTDTQYF. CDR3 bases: TGTGCCAGCAGCGTAGATTTTAGTACAGATACGCAGTACTTC.

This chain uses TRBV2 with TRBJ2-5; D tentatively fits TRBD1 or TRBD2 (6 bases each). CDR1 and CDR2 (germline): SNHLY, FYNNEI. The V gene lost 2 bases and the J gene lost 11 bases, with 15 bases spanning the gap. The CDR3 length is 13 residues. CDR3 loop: CASSEYPGATQYF. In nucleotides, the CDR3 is TGTGCCAGCAGTGAATATCCGGGGGCCACTCAGTACTTC.

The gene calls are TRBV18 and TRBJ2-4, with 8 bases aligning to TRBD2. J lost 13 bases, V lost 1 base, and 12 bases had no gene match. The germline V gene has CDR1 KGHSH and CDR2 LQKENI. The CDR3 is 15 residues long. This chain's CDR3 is CASSPQRENYNEQYF. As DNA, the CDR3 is TGTGCCAGCTCACCACAGCGGGAGAACTACAATGAGCAGTACTTC. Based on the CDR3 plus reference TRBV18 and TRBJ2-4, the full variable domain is NAGVMQNPRHLVRRRGQEARLRCSPMKGHSHVYWYRQLPEEGLKFMVYLQKENIIDESGMPKERFSAEFPKEGPSILRIQQVVRGDSAAYFCASSPQRENYNEQYFGAGTRLSVL.

The CDR3 nucleotides read TGTGCCAGCAGCAGAGGGATAGCGGGAGGGGGCAATGAGCAGTTCTTC. Translated: CASSRGIAGGGNEQFF. The V and J genes are TRBV6-6 and TRBJ2-1; 11 nucleotides align to TRBD2. Germline assignment: CDR1 MNHNY and CDR2 SVGAGI (reference sequence). The CDR3 contains 16 residues. J lost 6 bases, V lost 6 bases, and 10 bases had no gene match.

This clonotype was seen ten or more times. The CDR3 loop reads CSVEMEYEQYF. The CDR3 DNA follows: TGCAGCGTTGAAATGGAATACGAGCAGTACTTC. The chain uses TRBV29-1 and TRBJ2-7; the D is unclear. The germline gives CDR1 SQVTM, CDR2 ANQGSEA. Between the trimmed V and J ends, which lost 2 bases and 4 bases, there was a span of 6 bases. The CDR3 runs to 11 residues.

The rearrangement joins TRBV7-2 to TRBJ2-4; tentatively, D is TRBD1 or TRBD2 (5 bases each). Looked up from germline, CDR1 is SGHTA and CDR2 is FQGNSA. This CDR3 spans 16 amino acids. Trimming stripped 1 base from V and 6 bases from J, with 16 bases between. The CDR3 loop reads CASSLDPGLGRNIQYF. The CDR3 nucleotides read TGTGCCAGCAGCTTAGATCCAGGGTTGGGGAGAAACATTCAGTACTTC.

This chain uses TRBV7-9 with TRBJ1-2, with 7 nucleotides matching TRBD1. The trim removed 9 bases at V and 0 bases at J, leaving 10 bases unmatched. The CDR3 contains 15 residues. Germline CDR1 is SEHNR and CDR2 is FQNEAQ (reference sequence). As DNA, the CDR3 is TGTGCCAGTGTTGACAGGGCCGACACTAACTATGGCTACACCTTC. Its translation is CASVDRADTNYGYTF.

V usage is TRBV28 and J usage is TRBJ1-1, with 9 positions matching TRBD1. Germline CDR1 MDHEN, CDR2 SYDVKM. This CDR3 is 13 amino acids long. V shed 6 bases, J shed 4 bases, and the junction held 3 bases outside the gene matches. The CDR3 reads CASSTDRGTEAFF. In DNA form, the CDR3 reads TGTGCCAGCAGCACGGACAGGGGCACTGAAGCTTTCTTT.

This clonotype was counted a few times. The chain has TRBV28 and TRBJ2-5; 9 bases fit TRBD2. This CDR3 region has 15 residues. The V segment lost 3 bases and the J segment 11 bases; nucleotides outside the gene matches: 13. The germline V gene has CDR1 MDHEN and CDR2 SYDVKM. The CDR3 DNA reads TGTGCCAGCAGTTTGGGTGGCGGGAGGGCCGATGAGCAGTACTTC. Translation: CASSLGGGRADEQYF. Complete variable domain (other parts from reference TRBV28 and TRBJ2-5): DVKVTQSSRYLVKRTGEKVFLECVQDMDHENMFWYRQDPGLGLRLIYFSYDVKMKEKGDIPEGYSVSREKKERFSLILESASTNQTSMYLCASSLGGGRADEQYFGPGTRLLVL.

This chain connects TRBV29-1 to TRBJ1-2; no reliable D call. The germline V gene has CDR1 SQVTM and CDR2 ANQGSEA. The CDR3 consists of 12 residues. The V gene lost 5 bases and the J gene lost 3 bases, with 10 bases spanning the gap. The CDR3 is CSVLPNDYGYTF. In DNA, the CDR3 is TGCAGCGTTCTCCCAAACGACTATGGCTACACCTTC.

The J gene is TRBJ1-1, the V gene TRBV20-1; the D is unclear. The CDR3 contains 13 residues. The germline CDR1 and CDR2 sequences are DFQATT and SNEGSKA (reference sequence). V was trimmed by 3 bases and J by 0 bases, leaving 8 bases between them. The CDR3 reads CSASRSMNTEAFF. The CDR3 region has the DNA TGCAGTGCTAGTAGGTCTATGAACACTGAAGCTTTCTTT.

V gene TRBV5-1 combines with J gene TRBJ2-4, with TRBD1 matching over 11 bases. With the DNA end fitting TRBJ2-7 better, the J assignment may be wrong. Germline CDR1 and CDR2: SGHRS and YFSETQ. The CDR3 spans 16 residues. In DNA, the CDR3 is TGCGCCAGCAGCCTAGCCGGACAGGGGGCTTCCTACGAGCAGTACTTC. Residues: CASSLAGQGASYEQYF.

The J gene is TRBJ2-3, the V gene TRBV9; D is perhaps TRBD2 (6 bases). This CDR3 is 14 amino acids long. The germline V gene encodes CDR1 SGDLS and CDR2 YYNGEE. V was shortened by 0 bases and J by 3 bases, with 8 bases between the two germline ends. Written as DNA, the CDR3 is TGTGCCAGCAGCGTAGCTCGGGAGACAGATACGCAGTATTTT. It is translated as CASSVARETDTQYF.

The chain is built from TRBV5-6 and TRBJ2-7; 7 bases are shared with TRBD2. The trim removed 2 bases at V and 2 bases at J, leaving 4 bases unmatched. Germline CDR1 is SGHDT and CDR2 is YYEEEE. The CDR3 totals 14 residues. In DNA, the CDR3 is TGTGCCAGCAGCTTACTAGCGACAACCTACGAGCAGTACTTC. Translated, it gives CASSLLATTYEQYF.

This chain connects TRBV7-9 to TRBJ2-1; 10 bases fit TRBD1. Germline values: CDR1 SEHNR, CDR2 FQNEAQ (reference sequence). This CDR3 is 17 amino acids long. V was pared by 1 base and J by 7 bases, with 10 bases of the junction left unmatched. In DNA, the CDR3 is TGTGCCAGCAGCTTAGTTCCAGGACAGGGGGAGGGAAATGAGCAGTTCTTC. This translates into CASSLVPGQGEGNEQFF.

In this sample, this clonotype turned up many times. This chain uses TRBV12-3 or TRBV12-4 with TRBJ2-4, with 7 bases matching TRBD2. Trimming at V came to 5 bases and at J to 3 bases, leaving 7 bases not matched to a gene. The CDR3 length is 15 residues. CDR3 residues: CASSGPGGVKNIQYF. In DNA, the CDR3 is TGTGCCAGCAGTGGACCGGGGGGTGTCAAAAACATTCAGTACTTC.

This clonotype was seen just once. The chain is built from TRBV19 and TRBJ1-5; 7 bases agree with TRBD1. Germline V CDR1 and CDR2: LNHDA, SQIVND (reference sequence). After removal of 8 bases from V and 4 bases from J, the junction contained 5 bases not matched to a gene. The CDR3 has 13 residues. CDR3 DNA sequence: TGTGCCAGTGGCGGGACAGCTAATCAGCCCCAGCATTTT. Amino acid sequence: CASGGTANQPQHF. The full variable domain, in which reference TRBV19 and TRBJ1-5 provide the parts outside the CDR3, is DGGITQSPKYLFRKEGQNVTLSCEQNLNHDAMYWYRQDPGQGLRLIYYSQIVNDFQKGDIAEGYSVSREKKESFPLTVTSAQKNPTAFYLCASGGTANQPQHFGDGTRLSIL.

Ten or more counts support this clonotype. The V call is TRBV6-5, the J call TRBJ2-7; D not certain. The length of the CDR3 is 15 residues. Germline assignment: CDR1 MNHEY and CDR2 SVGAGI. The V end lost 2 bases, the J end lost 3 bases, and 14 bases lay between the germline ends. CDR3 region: CASSYNGGIHYEQYF. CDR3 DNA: TGTGCCAGCAGTTACAACGGTGGGATTCACTACGAGCAGTACTTC.